This record covers a single T cell receptor beta chain. Its antigen remains unknown. This entry belongs to a study of tissue T cells after allogeneic stem cell transplantation. Points from the study as a whole: The patient cohort was small and clinically heterogeneous, with limited sampling depth. TCR repertoires tracked anatomic similarity, regardless of disease or transplant status.

The assay was immunoSEQ multiplex PCR, and TCRdb's table has in-frame clones only and misses some. The table shows around 40,000 clones, with about nine tenths occurring only once. The sequenced sample was blood, obtained before transplantation. This receptor was taken from a woman aged 40-75 years who later had graft-versus-host disease after an allogeneic stem cell transplant.

CDR3 nucleotide sequence: TGTGCCACCAGTGATTCCCTGACAGGGCACCAGCCCCAGCATTTT. Amino acid sequence: CATSDSLTGHQPQHF. This chain joins TRBV24-1 and TRBJ1-5; 7 bases align to TRBD1. The V gene end was trimmed by 2 bases and the J gene end by 7 bases; junction bases not matched to a gene: 7. The V gene's germline CDR1 is KGHDR and CDR2 SFDVKD. The CDR3 is made up of 15 amino acids.